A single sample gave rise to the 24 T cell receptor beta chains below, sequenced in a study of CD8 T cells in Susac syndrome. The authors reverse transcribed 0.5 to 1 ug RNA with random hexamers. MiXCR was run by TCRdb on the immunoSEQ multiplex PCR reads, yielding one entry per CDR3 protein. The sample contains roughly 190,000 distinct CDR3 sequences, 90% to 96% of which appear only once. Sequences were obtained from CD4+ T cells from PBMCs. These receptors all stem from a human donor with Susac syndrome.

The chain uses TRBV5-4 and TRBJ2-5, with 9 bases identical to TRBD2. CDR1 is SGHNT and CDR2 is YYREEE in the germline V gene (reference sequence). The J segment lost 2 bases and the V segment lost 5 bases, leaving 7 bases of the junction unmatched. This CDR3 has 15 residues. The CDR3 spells CASRRSGGPQETQYF. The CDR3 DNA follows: TGTGCCAGCAGGCGTAGCGGGGGACCTCAAGAGACCCAGTACTTC.

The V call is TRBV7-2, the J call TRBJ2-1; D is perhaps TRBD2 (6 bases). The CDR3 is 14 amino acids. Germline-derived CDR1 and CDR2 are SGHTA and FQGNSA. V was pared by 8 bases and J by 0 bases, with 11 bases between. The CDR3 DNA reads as TGTGCCAGCGGCCGGGGGAGCTCCTACAATGAGCAGTTCTTC. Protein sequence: CASGRGSSYNEQFF.

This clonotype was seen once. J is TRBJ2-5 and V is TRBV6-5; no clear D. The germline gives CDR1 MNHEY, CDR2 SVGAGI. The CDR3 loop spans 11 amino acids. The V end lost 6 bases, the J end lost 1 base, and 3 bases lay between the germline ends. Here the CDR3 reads CASRVQETQYF. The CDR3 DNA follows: TGTGCCAGCAGGGTCCAAGAGACCCAGTACTTC.

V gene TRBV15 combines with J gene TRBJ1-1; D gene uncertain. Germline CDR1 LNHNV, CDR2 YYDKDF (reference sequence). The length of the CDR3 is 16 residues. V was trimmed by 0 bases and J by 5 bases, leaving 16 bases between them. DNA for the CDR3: TGTGCCACCAGCAGAGATCTCCGGGGTTCGGGGACTGAAGCTTTCTTT. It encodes CATSRDLRGSGTEAFF. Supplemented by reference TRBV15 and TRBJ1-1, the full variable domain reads DAMVIQNPRYQVTQFGKPVTLSCSQTLNHNVMYWYQQKSSQAPKLLFHYYDKDFNNEADTPDNFQSRRPNTSFCFLDIRSPGLGDTAMYLCATSRDLRGSGTEAFFGQGTRLTVV.

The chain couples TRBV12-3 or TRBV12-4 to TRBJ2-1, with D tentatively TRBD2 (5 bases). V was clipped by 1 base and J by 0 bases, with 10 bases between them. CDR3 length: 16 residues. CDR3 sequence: CASSLGTGSSYNEQFF. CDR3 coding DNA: TGTGCCAGCAGTTTAGGGACGGGGAGCTCCTACAATGAGCAGTTCTTC.

CDR3 nucleotides: TGTGCCAGCAGCTTAGCCGCCCCCAGCGGGGGTGGCGAGCAGTACTTC. This gives the protein CASSLAAPSGGGEQYF. The chain uses TRBV7-2 and TRBJ2-7; TRBD2 agrees at 8 bases. This CDR3 is built from 16 residues. The trim removed 0 bases at V and 6 bases at J, leaving 10 bases unmatched. CDR1 is SGHTA and CDR2 is FQGNSA in the germline V gene.

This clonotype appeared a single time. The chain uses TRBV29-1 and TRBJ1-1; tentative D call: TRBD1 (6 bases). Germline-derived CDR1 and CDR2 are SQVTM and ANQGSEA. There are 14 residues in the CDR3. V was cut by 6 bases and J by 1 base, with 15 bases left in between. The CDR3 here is CSVPVGGRNTEAFF. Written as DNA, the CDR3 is TGCAGCGTCCCCGTCGGGGGCAGGAACACTGAAGCTTTCTTT.

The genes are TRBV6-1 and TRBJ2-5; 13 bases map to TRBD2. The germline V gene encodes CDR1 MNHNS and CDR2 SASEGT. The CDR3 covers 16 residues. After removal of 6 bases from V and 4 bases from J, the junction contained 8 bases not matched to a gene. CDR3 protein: CASSFRTSGGSETQYF. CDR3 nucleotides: TGTGCCAGCAGCTTCCGGACTAGCGGGGGTTCAGAGACCCAGTACTTC.

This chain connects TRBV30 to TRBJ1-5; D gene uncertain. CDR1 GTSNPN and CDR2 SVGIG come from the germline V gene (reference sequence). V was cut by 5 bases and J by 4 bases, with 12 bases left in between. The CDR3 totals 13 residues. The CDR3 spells CAWASGPNQPQHF. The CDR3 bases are TGTGCCTGGGCATCCGGGCCGAATCAGCCCCAGCATTTT.

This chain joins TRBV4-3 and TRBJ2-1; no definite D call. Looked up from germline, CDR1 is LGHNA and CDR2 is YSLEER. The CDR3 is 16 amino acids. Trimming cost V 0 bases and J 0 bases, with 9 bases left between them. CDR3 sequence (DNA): TGCGCCAGCAGCCAAGAGTCCAGAATCTCCTACAATGAGCAGTTCTTC. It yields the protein CASSQESRISYNEQFF.

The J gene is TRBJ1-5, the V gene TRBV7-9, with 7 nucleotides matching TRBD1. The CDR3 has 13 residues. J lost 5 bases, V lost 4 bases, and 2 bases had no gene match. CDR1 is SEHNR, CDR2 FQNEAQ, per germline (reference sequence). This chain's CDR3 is CASSSTGYQPQHF. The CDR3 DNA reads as TGTGCCAGCAGCTCGACAGGGTATCAGCCCCAGCATTTT.

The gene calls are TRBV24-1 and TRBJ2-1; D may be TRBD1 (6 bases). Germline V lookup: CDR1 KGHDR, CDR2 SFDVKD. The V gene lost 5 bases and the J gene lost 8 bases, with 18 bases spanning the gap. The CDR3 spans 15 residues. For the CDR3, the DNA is TGTGCCACCAGTGGGGGGCAGGGTTGGAACCATGAGCAGTTCTTC. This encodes CATSGGQGWNHEQFF.

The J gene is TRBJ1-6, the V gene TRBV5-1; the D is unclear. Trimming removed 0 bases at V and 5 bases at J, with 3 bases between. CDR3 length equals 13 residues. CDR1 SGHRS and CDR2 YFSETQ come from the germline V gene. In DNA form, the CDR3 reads TGCGCCAGCAGCTTGGGGGATAATTCACCCCTCCACTTT. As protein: CASSLGDNSPLHF.

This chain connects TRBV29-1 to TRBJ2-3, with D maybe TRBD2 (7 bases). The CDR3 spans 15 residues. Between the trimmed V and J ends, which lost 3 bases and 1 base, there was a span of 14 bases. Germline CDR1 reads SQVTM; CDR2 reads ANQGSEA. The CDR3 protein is CSVEAGAQGTDTQYF. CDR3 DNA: TGCAGCGTTGAGGCGGGGGCGCAGGGCACAGATACGCAGTATTTT.

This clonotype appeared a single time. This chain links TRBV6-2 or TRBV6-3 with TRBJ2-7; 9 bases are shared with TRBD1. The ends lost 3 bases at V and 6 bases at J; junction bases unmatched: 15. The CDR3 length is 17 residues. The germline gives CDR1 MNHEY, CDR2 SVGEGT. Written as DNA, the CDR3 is TGTGCCAGCAGTTATGAAACCCCCGGGACAGGGCAGGCCGAGCAGTACTTC. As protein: CASSYETPGTGQAEQYF.

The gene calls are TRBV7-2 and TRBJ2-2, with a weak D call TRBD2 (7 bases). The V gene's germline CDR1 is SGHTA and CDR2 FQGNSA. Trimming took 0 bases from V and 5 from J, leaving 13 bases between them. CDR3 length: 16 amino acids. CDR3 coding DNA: TGTGCCAGCAGCTTAGCAACGGGGGGCCTTACCGGGGAGCTGTTTTTT. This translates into CASSLATGGLTGELFF.

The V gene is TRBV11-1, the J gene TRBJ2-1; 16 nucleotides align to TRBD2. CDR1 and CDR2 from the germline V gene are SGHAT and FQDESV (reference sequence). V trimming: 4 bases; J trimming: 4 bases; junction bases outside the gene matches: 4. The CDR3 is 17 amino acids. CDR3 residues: CASSSGLAGGAYNEQFF. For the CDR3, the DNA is TGTGCCAGCAGCTCGGGACTAGCGGGGGGGGCGTACAATGAGCAGTTCTTC.

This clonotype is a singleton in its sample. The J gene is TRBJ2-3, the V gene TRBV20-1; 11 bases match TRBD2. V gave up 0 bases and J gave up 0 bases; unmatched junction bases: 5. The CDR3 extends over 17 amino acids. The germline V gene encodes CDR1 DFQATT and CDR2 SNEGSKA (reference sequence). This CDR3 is CSARDWASGGSTDTQYF. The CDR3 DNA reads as TGCAGTGCTAGAGATTGGGCTAGCGGGGGGAGCACAGATACGCAGTATTTT.

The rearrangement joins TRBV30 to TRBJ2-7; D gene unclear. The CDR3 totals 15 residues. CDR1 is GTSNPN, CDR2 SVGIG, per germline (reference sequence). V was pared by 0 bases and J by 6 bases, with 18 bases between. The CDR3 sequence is CAWSVQGMALSEQYF. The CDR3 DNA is TGTGCCTGGAGTGTACAAGGGATGGCGCTGAGCGAGCAGTACTTC.

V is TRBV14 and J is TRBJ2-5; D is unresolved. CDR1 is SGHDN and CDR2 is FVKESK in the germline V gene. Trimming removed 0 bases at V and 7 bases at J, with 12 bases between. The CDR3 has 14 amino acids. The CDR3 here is CASSQERQVGTQYF. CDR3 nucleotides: TGTGCCAGCAGCCAAGAAAGGCAAGTTGGGACCCAGTACTTC.

CDR3 loop: CAISGEGGPQHF. In DNA form, the CDR3 reads TGTGCCATCAGTGGAGAAGGGGGGCCCCAGCATTTT. V gene TRBV10-3 combines with J gene TRBJ1-5; maybe TRBD1 (6 bases). Germline lookup yields CDR1 ENHRY and CDR2 SYGVKD. The CDR3 has 12 amino acids. Trimming stripped 4 bases from V and 9 bases from J, with 10 bases between.

The CDR3 sequence: CASSGGDLSYEQYF. Here the CDR3 DNA reads TGTGCCAGCAGCGGGGGGGACCTTTCCTACGAGCAGTACTTC. V usage is TRBV12-3 or TRBV12-4 and J usage is TRBJ2-7, with 8 nucleotides matching TRBD2. CDR3 length: 14 residues. The V segment lost 6 bases and the J segment 1 base; nucleotides outside the gene matches: 5.

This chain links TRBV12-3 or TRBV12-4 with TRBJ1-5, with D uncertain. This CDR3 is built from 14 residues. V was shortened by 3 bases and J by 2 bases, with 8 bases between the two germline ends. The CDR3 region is CASSFSTGNQPQHF. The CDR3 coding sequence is TGTGCCAGCAGTTTTTCGACGGGCAATCAGCCCCAGCATTTT.

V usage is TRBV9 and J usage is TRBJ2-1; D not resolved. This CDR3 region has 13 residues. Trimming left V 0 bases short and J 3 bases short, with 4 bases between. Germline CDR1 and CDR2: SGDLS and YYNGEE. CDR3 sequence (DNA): TGTGCCAGCAGCGTAGATTACTACAATGAGCAGTTCTTC. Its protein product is CASSVDYYNEQFF.